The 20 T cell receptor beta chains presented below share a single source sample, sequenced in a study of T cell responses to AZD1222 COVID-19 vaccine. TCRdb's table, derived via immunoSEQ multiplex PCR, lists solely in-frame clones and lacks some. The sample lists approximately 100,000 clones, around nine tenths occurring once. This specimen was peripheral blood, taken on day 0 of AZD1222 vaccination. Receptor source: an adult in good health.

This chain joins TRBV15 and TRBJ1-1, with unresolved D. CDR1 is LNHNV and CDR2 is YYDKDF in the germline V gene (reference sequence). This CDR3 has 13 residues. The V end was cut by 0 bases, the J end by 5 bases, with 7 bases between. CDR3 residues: CATSREVGTEAFF. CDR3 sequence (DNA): TGTGCCACCAGCAGAGAAGTAGGGACTGAAGCTTTCTTT.

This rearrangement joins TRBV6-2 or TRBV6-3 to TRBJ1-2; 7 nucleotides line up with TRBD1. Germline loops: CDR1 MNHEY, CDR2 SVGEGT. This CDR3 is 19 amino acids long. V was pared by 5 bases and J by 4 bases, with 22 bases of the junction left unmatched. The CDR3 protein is CASSTDAGTATPFFYGYTF. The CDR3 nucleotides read TGTGCCAGCAGTACTGATGCCGGGACAGCAACCCCCTTTTTCTATGGCTACACCTTC.

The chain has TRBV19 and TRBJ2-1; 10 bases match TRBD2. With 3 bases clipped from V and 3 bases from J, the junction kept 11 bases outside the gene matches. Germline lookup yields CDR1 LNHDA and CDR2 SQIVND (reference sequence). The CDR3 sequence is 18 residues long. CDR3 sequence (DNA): TGTGCCAGTAGTATCCCCCCTTTAGCGGGAGGTATCTACAATGAGCAGTTCTTC. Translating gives CASSIPPLAGGIYNEQFF.

DNA for the CDR3: TGTGCCAGCAGCTCCTCCCGGGGGTATAATTCACCCCTCCACTTT. Encoded protein: CASSSSRGYNSPLHF. The V gene is TRBV7-2, the J gene TRBJ1-6, with a possible D match to TRBD1 (5 bases). The V and J ends lost 4 bases and 4 bases respectively, with 11 bases between them. CDR1 is SGHTA, CDR2 FQGNSA, per germline. This CDR3 spans 15 amino acids.

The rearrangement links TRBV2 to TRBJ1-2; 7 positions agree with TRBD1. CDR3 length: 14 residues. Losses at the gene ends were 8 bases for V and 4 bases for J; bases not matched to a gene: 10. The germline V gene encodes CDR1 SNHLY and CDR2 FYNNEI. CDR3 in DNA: TGTGCCAGCGGTAGGGACAGCCAGTCCTATGGCTACACCTTC. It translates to CASGRDSQSYGYTF.

The chain's CDR3 is CASSLAGGLNTEAFF. The CDR3 DNA follows: TGTGCCAGCAGCTTGGCCGGGGGACTGAACACTGAAGCTTTCTTT. This rearrangement joins TRBV5-6 to TRBJ1-1, with D tentatively TRBD1 (5 bases). Germline loops: CDR1 SGHDT, CDR2 YYEEEE. Trimming cost V 0 bases and J 0 bases, with 9 bases left between them. This CDR3 has 15 amino acids.

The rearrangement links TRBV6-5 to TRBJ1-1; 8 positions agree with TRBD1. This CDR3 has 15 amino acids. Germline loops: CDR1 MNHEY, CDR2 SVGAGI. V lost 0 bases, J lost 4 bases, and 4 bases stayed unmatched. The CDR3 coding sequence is TGTGCCAGCAGTTACTCAAGGACAGGGCTCACTGAAGCTTTCTTT. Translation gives CASSYSRTGLTEAFF.

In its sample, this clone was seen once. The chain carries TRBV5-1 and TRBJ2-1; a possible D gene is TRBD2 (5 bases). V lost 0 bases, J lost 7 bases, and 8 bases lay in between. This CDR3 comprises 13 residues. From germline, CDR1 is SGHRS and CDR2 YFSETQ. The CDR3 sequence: CASSLGPGNEQFF. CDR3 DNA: TGCGCCAGCAGCTTGGGCCCGGGGAATGAGCAGTTCTTC. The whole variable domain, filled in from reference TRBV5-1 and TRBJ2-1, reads KAGVTQTPRYLIKTRGQQVTLSCSPISGHRSVSWYQQTPGQGLQFLFEYFSETQRNKGNFPGRFSGRQFSNSRSEMNVSTLELGDSALYLCASSLGPGNEQFFGPGTRLTVL.

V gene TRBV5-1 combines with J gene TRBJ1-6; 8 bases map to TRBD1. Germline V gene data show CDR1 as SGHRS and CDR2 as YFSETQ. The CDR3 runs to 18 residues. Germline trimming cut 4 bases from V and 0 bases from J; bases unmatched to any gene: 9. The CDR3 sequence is CASSRDRTPCSYNSPLHF. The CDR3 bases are TGCGCCAGCAGCCGGGACAGGACACCCTGCTCCTATAATTCACCCCTCCACTTT.

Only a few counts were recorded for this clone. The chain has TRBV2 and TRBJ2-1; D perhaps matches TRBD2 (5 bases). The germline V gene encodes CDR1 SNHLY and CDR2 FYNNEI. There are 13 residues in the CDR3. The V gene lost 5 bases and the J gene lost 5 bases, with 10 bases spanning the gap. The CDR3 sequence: CASSWTRDNEQFF. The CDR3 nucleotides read TGTGCCAGCAGTTGGACTCGGGACAATGAGCAGTTCTTC.

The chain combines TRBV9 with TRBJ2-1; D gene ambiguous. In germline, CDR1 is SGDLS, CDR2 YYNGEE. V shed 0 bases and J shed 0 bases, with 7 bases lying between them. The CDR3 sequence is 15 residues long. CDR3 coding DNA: TGTGCCAGCAGCGTAGAAATAAACTCCTACAATGAGCAGTTCTTC. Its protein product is CASSVEINSYNEQFF.

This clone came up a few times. DNA of the CDR3: TGTGCCAGCAGCCCACGACAGGGGCTAACCATATATTTT. Protein product: CASSPRQGLTIYF. J is TRBJ1-3 and V is TRBV11-2, with 8 bases aligning to TRBD1. The V gene end was trimmed by 5 bases and the J gene end by 10 bases; junction bases not matched to a gene: 7. CDR3 length: 13 residues. Germline assignment: CDR1 SGHAT and CDR2 FQNNGV.

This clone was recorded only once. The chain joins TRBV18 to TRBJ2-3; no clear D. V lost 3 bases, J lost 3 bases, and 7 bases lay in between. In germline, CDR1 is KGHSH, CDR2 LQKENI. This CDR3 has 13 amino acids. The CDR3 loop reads CASSPLPTDTQYF. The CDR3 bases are TGTGCCAGCTCACCCCTCCCTACAGATACGCAGTATTTT.

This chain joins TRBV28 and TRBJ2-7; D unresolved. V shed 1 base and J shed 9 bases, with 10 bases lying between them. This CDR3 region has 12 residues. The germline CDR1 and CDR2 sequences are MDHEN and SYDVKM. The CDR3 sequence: CASSLSSGGQYF. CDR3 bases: TGTGCCAGCAGTTTATCTTCAGGCGGGCAGTACTTC.

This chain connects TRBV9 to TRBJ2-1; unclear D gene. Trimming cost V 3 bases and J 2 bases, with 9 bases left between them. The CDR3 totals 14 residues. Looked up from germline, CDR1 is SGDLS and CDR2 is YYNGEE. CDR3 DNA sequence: TGTGCCAGCAGCGAACAAATAACCTACAATGAGCAGTTCTTC. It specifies CASSEQITYNEQFF.

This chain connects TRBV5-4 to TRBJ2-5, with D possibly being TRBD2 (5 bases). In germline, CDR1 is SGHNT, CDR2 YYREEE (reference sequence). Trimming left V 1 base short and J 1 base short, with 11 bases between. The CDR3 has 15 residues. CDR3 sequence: CASSLSSLAQETQYF. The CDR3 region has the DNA TGTGCCAGCAGCTTGTCATCCCTAGCCCAAGAGACCCAGTACTTC.

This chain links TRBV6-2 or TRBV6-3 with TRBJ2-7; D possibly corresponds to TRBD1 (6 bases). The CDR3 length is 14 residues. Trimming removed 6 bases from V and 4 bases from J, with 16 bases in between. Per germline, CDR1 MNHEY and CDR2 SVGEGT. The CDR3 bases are TGTGCCAGCAGCCCACCAGGGGCCAGGTACGAGCAGTACTTC. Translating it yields CASSPPGARYEQYF.

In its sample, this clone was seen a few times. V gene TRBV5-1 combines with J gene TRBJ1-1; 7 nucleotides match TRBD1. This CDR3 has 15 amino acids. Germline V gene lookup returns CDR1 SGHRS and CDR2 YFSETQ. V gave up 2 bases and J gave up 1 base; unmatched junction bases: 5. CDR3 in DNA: TGCGCCAGCAGCTTTAAGGGGACAGAGAACACTGAAGCTTTCTTT. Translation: CASSFKGTENTEAFF.

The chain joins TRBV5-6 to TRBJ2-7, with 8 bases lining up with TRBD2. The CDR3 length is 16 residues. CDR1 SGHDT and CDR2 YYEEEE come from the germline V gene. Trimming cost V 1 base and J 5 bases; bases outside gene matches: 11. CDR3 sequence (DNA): TGTGCCAGCAGCTTGAGTGGAATCGCGGGAGGCCACGAGCAGTACTTC. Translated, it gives CASSLSGIAGGHEQYF.

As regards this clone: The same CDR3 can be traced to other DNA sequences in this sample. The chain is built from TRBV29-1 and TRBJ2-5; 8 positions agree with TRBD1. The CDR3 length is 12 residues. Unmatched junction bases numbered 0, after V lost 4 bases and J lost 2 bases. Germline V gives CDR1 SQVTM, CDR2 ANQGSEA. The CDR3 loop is CSVGQGQETQYF. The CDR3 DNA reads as TGCAGCGTTGGACAGGGGCAAGAGACCCAGTACTTC.